This T cell receptor (beta chain) was documented in a study of identical twins. TCRdb re-derived calls from the 5' RACE reads in MiXCR, one entry per CDR3 protein. The top ten hold around 0.9% of the sample, which has about 520,000 distinct CDR3 sequences, roughly a fifth seen once. This CDR3 region has 14 residues. The germline V and J ends were trimmed by 7 bases and 0 bases, with 11 bases remaining between them. Germline-derived CDR1 and CDR2 are SGHVS and FNYEAQ. This same sample was also part of a study on T cells expressing NK-cell markers.

The clonotype was recovered from a young woman in good health. The gene calls are TRBV7-6 and TRBJ2-3; possibly TRBD2 for D (5 bases). Source material: CD4+ T cells sorted from blood. The CDR3 region is CASTAGISTDTQYF. CDR3 nucleotides: TGTGCCAGCACTGCCGGGATAAGCACAGATACGCAGTATTTT.